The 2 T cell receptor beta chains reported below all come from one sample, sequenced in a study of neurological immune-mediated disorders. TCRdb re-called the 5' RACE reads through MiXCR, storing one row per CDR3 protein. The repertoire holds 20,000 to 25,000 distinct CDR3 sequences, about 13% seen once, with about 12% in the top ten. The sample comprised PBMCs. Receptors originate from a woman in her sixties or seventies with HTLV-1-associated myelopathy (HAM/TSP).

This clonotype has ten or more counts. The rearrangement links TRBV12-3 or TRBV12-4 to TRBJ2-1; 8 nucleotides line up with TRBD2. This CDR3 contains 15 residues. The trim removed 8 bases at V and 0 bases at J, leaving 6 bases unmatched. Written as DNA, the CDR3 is TGTGCCAGCTTTAGCGGGATCAGCTCCTACAATGAGCAGTTCTTC. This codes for CASFSGISSYNEQFF.

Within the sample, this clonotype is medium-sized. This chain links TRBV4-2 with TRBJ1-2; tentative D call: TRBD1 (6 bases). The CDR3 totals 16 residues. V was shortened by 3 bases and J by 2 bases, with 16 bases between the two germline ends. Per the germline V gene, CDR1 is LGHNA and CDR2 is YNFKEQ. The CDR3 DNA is TGTGCCAGCAGCCACCGGGACAAGGTTCTGAACTATGGCTACACCTTC. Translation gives CASSHRDKVLNYGYTF.